These T cell receptor beta chains were read from a single sample in a study of T cell responses to AZD1222 COVID-19 vaccine. Method: immunoSEQ multiplex PCR; TCRdb's copy keeps in-frame clones and lacks some. This sample has 120,000 to 150,000 clones, with roughly 86% found just once. The sequencing here drew on peripheral blood, taken 28 days after the second dose of the MenACWY control vaccine. These TCRs come from an adult who received the MenACWY meningococcal vaccine as a control. Both conserved end residues are part of each CDR3. The D gene is left open where the match is weak. Part of the rows lack a size; the others show once, few, many or a class for expanded clones.

j_call clone_size v_call d_call cdr3_aa cdr3_nt
TRBJ1-2 few TRBV14 NA CASSPGGVGYTF TGTGCCAGCAGCCCCGGGGGGGTCGGCTACACCTTC
TRBJ2-5 NA TRBV5-1 NA CASSSSITAGAQETQYF TGCGCCAGCAGCTCGTCCATAACGGCTGGGGCCCAAGAGACCCAGTACTTC
TRBJ1-1 NA TRBV5-1 TRBD1 CASRPTGGMNTEAFF TGCGCCAGCAGGCCGACAGGGGGGATGAACACTGAAGCTTTCTTT
TRBJ1-1 NA TRBV4-2 TRBD1 CASSTRQGAENTEAFF TGTGCCAGCAGCACGCGGCAGGGGGCGGAAAACACTGAAGCTTTCTTT
TRBJ1-1 NA TRBV7-2 NA CASSFEGLAEAFF TGTGCCAGCAGCTTTGAGGGGCTCGCTGAAGCTTTCTTT
TRBJ2-1 NA TRBV4-3 TRBD1 CASSQDLLGTGYEQFF TGCGCCAGCAGCCAAGATCTATTGGGGACAGGGTACGAGCAGTTCTTC
TRBJ2-1 NA TRBV7-9 NA CASSLTGLSYNEQFF TGTGCCAGCAGCCTTACAGGGTTGTCCTACAATGAGCAGTTCTTC
TRBJ1-2 NA TRBV5-4 TRBD1 CASSVGQGRDYGYTF TGTGCCAGCAGCGTGGGACAGGGCAGGGACTATGGCTACACCTTC
TRBJ2-3 NA TRBV6-1 TRBD1 CASSGADRAWRADTQYF TGTGCCAGCAGTGGGGCCGACAGGGCCTGGCGCGCAGATACGCAGTATTTT
TRBJ1-5 once TRBV6-2/TRBV6-3 TRBD1 CASSTLWTGYSNQPQHF TGTGCCAGCAGTACCCTTTGGACAGGTTATAGCAATCAGCCCCAGCATTTT
TRBJ1-5 NA TRBV2 NA CASSWEGSNQPQHF TGTGCCAGCAGCTGGGAGGGGAGCAATCAGCCCCAGCATTTT
TRBJ1-1 NA TRBV3-1/TRBV3-2 NA CASSQTHAEAFF TGTGCCAGCAGCCAAACCCACGCTGAAGCTTTCTTT
TRBJ2-7 NA TRBV6-5 NA CASSYSPGSSYEQYF TGTGCCAGCAGTTACTCACCGGGGTCCTCCTACGAGCAGTACTTC
TRBJ2-1 NA TRBV5-5 TRBD2 CASTLWGTSSYNEQFF TGTGCCAGCACCCTCTGGGGGACTAGCTCCTACAATGAGCAGTTCTTC
TRBJ2-5 NA TRBV19 TRBD1 CASSDDRGKETQYF TGTGCCAGTAGTGACGACAGGGGCAAAGAGACCCAGTACTTC
TRBJ1-2 NA TRBV7-2 NA CASSSPFVGGYTF TGTGCCAGCAGCTCGCCGTTCGTTGGAGGCTACACCTTC
TRBJ2-3 once TRBV7-9 TRBD2 CASSLAGSGGRNTQYF TGTGCCAGCAGCTTAGCGGGCAGCGGGGGAAGAAATACGCAGTATTTT
TRBJ2-7 NA TRBV13 NA CASSAPVHNGVYEQYF TGTGCCAGCAGCGCCCCCGTCCATAATGGGGTATACGAGCAGTACTTC
TRBJ2-3 NA TRBV19 NA CASSTSTDTQYF TGTGCCAGTAGTACCTCCACAGATACGCAGTATTTT
TRBJ2-3 NA TRBV5-1 TRBD1 CASSSGTVKNTQYF TGCGCCAGCAGCTCCGGGACAGTCAAAAATACGCAGTATTTT
TRBJ1-3 NA TRBV5-4 NA CASSVGGVINTIYF TGTGCCAGCAGTGTGGGGGGCGTAATAAACACCATATATTTT
TRBJ2-7 NA TRBV5-4 TRBD2 CASSSGLAGEQYF TGTGCCAGCAGCTCGGGACTAGCGGGGGAGCAGTACTTC
TRBJ1-2 NA TRBV6-5 NA CASRAHGENYGYTF TGTGCCAGCAGGGCCCATGGGGAGAACTATGGCTACACCTTC
TRBJ2-7 once TRBV18 NA CASSERIYEQYF TGTGCCAGCTCGGAAAGGATTTACGAGCAGTACTTC
TRBJ1-6 NA TRBV7-3 NA CASSFKGAYNSPLHF TGTGCCAGCAGCTTTAAAGGGGCCTATAATTCACCCCTCCACTTT
TRBJ1-1 NA TRBV6-6 TRBD1 CASSEGAWTEAFF TGTGCCAGCTCGGAGGGGGCTTGGACTGAAGCTTTCTTT
TRBJ1-6 NA TRBV6-2/TRBV6-3 NA CASSYEGSSYNSPLHF TGTGCCAGCAGTTACGAGGGGAGCTCCTATAATTCACCCCTCCACTTT
TRBJ2-1 NA TRBV28 NA CASLGGPTRNEQFF TGTGCCAGCCTTGGCGGACCCACGAGGAATGAGCAGTTCTTC
TRBJ2-3 few TRBV7-9 NA CASSSRDTPVRDTQYF TGTGCCAGCAGCTCACGGGACACCCCGGTCCGAGATACGCAGTATTTT
TRBJ2-1 once TRBV5-1 TRBD2 CASSLPGGGEQFF TGCGCCAGCAGCTTGCCGGGAGGGGGGGAGCAGTTCTTC
TRBJ1-4 few TRBV28 NA CASSTRTQGEKLFF TGTGCCAGCAGTACTCGGACCCAAGGGGAAAAACTGTTTTTT
TRBJ1-5 few TRBV2 NA CASSGGAGQPQHF TGTGCCAGCAGCGGAGGGGCTGGTCAGCCCCAGCATTTT
TRBJ2-3 NA TRBV4-3 TRBD2 CASSQDWPGLAGDHTQYF TGCGCCAGCAGCCAAGATTGGCCGGGACTAGCGGGAGATCATACGCAGTATTTT
TRBJ1-1 NA TRBV30 NA CAWSRQGKEAFF TGTGCCTGGAGTAGGCAGGGAAAAGAAGCTTTCTTT
TRBJ1-2 NA TRBV28 TRBD1 CASRATGGTGYGYTF TGTGCCAGCAGGGCCACAGGGGGCACAGGCTATGGCTACACCTTC
TRBJ2-6 once TRBV4-1 NA CASSQEGIPTGSSGANVLTF TGCGCCAGCAGCCAAGAAGGAATCCCGACAGGTTCCTCTGGGGCCAACGTCCTGACTTTC
TRBJ1-1 NA TRBV12-3/TRBV12-4 TRBD1 CASSVRGRTEAFF TGTGCCAGCAGTGTCAGGGGGCGGACTGAAGCTTTCTTT
TRBJ1-1 NA TRBV5-4 NA CASSAQQNTEAFF TGTGCCAGCAGCGCACAGCAGAACACTGAAGCTTTCTTT
TRBJ1-4 NA TRBV9 NA CASSRGGNEKLFF TGTGCCAGCAGCAGGGGGGGAAATGAAAAACTGTTTTTT
TRBJ2-1 NA TRBV7-9 TRBD2 CASSHPGAGVIYNEQFF TGTGCCAGCAGTCATCCAGGAGCGGGAGTTATCTACAATGAGCAGTTCTTC
TRBJ2-7 NA TRBV21-1 NA CASTPGQGENEQYF TGTGCCAGCACCCCGGGACAGGGAGAAAACGAGCAGTACTTC
TRBJ1-2 NA TRBV12-3/TRBV12-4 NA CASSRGGYGYTF TGTGCCAGCAGCAGGGGAGGCTATGGCTACACCTTC
TRBJ2-5 once TRBV3-1/TRBV3-2 TRBD1 CASSQPDRAETQYF TGTGCCAGCAGCCAACCCGACAGGGCAGAGACCCAGTACTTC
TRBJ1-3 NA TRBV30 NA CAWTLYSGNTIYF TGTGCCTGGACTTTATACTCTGGAAACACCATATATTTT
TRBJ1-6 NA TRBV4-2 TRBD1 CASSQDGTVAPLHF TGTGCCAGCAGCCAAGATGGGACAGTAGCGCCCCTCCACTTT
TRBJ1-6 once TRBV3-1/TRBV3-2 TRBD1 CASSQKGTGAPLHF TGTGCCAGCAGCCAAAAGGGGACAGGGGCACCCCTCCACTTT
TRBJ2-1 NA TRBV14 TRBD2 CASSQDLAAGGNEQFF TGTGCCAGCAGCCAAGATCTCGCAGCGGGAGGGAATGAGCAGTTCTTC
TRBJ2-7 NA TRBV4-1 TRBD2 CASSQGGSSYEQYF TGCGCCAGCAGCCAAGGCGGGAGCTCCTACGAGCAGTACTTC
TRBJ1-3 few TRBV13 NA CASSENRNGNTIYF TGTGCCAGCAGCGAGAACAGAAATGGAAACACCATATATTTT
TRBJ1-2 NA TRBV24-1 TRBD1 CATSDDRGQGGGYTF TGTGCCACCAGTGATGACCGGGGACAGGGCGGTGGCTACACCTTC
TRBJ2-3 NA TRBV11-2 TRBD2 CASSSDIAGSTDTQYF TGTGCCAGCAGCTCCGATATAGCGGGAAGCACAGATACGCAGTATTTT
TRBJ1-6 NA TRBV5-5 TRBD1 CASSLVGQGALSSPLHF TGTGCCAGCAGCTTGGTGGGACAGGGGGCGTTAAGTTCACCCCTCCACTTT
TRBJ1-2 NA TRBV23-1 NA CASSQPIRSAF TGCGCCAGCAGTCAACCGATTCGGTCCGCCTTC
TRBJ2-1 NA TRBV27 NA CASSIRGSSYNEQFF TGTGCCAGCAGTATTCGGGGGAGCTCCTACAATGAGCAGTTCTTC
TRBJ2-7 NA TRBV3-1/TRBV3-2 NA CASSQGPDRRYF TGTGCCAGCAGCCAAGGCCCAGACCGGCGGTACTTC
TRBJ2-3 NA TRBV14 TRBD2 CASSRYLSGRIDTQYF TGTGCCAGCAGCCGATATCTCAGCGGGAGAATAGATACGCAGTATTTT
TRBJ2-1 NA TRBV6-5 TRBD2 CASTIMGGVNNEQFF TGTGCCAGCACCATCATGGGGGGGGTCAACAATGAGCAGTTCTTC
TRBJ1-2 NA TRBV6-5 NA CASSYRAINYGYTF TGTGCCAGCAGTTACCGGGCAATAAACTATGGCTACACCTTC
TRBJ1-4 NA TRBV28 NA CASVRGTGRNGEKLFF TGTGCCAGCGTACGAGGGACGGGCCGGAACGGGGAAAAACTGTTTTTT
TRBJ1-3 NA TRBV18 TRBD1 CASSGTGAPSSGNTIYF TGTGCCAGCTCCGGGACAGGTGCTCCTTCCTCTGGAAACACCATATATTTT